This TCR beta chain emerged from a study of cytomegalovirus exposure and HLA in healthy donors. Study findings and constraints: Upon later analysis, TCR association rates were observed to vary by HLA locus, being highest for DRB1 and lowest for HLA-C.

This clone was counted between two and nine times. What it binds is unknown. 60 Vbeta and 13 Jbeta primers were used in PCR. Assay used: immunoSEQ multiplex PCR; TCRdb lists only in-frame clones, some missing. The sample shows approximately 150,000 clones, approximately 72% of them seen only once. The CDR3 is 14 amino acids. The germline V gene has CDR1 SGHRS and CDR2 YFSETQ. Trimming cost V 4 bases and J 5 bases, with 15 bases left between them. The clonotype was recovered from a human donor in good health. The sample consisted of PBMCs. The chain couples TRBV5-1 to TRBJ1-1; perhaps TRBD1 as D (6 bases). For the CDR3, the DNA is TGCGCCAGCAGCAGGGACCGGACAGTGACTGAAGCTTTCTTT. Translating gives CASSRDRTVTEAFF.